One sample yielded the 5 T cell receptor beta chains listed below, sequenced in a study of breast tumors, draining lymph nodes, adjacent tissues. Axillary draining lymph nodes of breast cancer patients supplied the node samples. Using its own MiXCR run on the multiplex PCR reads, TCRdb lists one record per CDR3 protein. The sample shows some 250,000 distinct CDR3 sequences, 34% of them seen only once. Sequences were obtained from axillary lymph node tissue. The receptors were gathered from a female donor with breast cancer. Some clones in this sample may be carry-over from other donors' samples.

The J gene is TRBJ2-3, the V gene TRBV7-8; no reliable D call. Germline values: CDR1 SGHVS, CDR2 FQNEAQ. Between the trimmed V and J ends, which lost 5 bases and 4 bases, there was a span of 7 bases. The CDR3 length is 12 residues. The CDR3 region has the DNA TGTGCCAGCAGCAAACCTCCAGATACGCAGTATTTT. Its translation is CASSKPPDTQYF. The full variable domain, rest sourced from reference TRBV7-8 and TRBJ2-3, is GAGVSQSPRYKVAKRGQDVALRCDPISGHVSLFWYQQALGQGPEFLTYFQNEAQLDKSGLPSDRFFAERPEGSVSTLKIQRTQQEDSAVYLCASSKPPDTQYFGPGTRLTVL.

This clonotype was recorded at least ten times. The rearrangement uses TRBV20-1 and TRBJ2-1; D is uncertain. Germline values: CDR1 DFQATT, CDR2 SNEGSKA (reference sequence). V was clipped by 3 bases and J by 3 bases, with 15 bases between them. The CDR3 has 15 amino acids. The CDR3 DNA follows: TGCAGTGCTAGGACCCCCGGAGTTCGCTACAATGAGCAGTTCTTC. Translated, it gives CSARTPGVRYNEQFF.

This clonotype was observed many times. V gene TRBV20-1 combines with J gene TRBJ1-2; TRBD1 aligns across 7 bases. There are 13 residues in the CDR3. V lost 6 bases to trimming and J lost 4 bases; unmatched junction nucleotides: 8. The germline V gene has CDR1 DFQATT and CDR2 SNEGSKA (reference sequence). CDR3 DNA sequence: TGCAGTGCCCAAACACAGGGGACCTATGGCTACACCTTC. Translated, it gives CSAQTQGTYGYTF.

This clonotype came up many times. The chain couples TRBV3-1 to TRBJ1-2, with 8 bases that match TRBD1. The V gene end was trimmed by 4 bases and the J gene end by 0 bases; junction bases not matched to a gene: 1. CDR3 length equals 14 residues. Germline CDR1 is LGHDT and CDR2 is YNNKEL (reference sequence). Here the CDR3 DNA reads TGTGCCAGCAGCCCCAGGGGGCCTAACTATGGCTACACCTTC. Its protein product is CASSPRGPNYGYTF. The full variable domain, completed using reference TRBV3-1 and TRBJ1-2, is DTAVSQTPKYLVTQMGNDKSIKCEQNLGHDTMYWYKQDSKKFLKIMFSYNNKELIINETVPNRFSPKSPDKAHLNLHINSLELGDSAVYFCASSPRGPNYGYTFGSGTRLTVV.

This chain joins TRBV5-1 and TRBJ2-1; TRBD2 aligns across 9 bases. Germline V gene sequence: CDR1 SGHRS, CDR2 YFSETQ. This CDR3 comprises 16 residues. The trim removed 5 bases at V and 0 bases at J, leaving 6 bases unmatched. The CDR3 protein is CASRRLAGDSYNEQFF. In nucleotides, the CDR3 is TGCGCCAGCAGGAGATTAGCGGGGGACTCCTACAATGAGCAGTTCTTC.